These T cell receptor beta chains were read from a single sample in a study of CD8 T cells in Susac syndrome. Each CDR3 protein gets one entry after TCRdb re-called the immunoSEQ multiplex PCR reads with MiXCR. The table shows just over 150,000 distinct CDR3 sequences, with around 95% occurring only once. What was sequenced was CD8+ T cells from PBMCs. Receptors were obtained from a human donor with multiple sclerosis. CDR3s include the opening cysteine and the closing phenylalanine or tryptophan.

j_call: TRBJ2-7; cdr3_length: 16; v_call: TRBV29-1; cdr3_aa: CSVEGYSGGPTDEQYF
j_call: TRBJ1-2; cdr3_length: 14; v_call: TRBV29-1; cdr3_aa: CSVGWGPGEDGYTF
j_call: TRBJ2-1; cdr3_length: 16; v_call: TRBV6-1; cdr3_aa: CASSPERGSSYNEQFF
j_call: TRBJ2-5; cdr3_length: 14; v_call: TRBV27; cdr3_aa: CASSLSLGGETQYF
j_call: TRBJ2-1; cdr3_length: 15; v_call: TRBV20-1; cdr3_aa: CSASMAMSSYNEQFF
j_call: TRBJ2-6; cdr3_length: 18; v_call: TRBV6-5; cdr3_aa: CASSLWDRDVSGANVLTF
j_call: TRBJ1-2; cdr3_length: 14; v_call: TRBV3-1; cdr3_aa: CASSQDGEGPGYTF
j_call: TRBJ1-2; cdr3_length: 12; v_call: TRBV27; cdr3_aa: CASSRGTDGYTF
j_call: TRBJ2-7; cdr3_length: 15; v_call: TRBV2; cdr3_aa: CASSEGAATRSEQYF
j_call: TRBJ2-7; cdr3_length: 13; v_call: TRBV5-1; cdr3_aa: CASSLLGLDEQYF
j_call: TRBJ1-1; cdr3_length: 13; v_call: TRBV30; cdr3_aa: CACQGRMNTEAFF
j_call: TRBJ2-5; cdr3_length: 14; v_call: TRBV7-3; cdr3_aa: CASSPLGNQETQYF
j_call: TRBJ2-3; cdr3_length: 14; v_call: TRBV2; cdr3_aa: CASSRAGGADTQYF
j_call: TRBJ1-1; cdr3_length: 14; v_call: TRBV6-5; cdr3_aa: CSVNRDRGNTEAFF
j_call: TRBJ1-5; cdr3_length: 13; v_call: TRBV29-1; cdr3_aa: CSVGPRAGQPQHF
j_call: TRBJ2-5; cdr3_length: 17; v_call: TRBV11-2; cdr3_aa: CASSSPIQGGTGETQYF
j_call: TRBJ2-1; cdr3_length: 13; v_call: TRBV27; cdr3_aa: CASSLAHYNEQFF
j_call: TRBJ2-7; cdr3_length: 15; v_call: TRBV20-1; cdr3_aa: CSARDRSSLTYEQYF
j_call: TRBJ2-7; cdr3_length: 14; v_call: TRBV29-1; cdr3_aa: CSVEDGTGGYEQYF
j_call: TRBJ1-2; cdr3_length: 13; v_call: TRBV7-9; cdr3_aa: CASSDRATYGYTF
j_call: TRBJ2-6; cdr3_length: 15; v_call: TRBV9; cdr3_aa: CASSVRETGPAILTF
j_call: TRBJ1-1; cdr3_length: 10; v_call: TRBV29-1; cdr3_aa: CSVSGSEAFF
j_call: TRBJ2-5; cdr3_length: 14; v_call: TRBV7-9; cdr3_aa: CASSLALGEETQYF
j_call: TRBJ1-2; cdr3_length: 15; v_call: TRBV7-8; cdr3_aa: CASSLRAADLYGYTF
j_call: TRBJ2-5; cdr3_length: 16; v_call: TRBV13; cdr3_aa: CASSRRTGGGMETQYF
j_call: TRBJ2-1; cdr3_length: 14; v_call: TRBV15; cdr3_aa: CATAGRGYYNEQFF
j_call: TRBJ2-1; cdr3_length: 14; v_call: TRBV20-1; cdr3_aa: CSASEEGLYNEQFF
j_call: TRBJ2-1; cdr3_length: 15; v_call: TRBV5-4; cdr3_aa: CASSPYGGSYNEQFF
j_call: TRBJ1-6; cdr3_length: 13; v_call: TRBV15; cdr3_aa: CATTRDRGSPLHF
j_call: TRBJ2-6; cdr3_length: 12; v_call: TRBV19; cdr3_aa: CASMNGANVLTF
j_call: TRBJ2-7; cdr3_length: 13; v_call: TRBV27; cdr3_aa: CASSYRSSYEQYF
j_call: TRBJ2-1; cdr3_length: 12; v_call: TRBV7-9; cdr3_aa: CASSLMPPEQFF
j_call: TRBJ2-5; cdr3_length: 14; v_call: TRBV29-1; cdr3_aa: CSATRAGGLETQYF
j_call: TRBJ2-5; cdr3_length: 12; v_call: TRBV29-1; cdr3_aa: CSVDSGVETQYF
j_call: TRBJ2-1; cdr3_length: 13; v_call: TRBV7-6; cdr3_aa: CASSSTSGGSEFF
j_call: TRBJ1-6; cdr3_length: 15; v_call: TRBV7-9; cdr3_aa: CASSLVSSYNSPLHF
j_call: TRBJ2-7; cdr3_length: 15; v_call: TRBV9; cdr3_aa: CASSVGASGGGEQYF
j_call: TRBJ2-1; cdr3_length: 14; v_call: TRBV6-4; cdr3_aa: CASSDSSQDNEQFF
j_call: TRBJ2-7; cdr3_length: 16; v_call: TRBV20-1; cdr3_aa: CSARDLLGQGVYEQYF
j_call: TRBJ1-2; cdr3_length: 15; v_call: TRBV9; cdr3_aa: CASSAKRQSNYGYTF
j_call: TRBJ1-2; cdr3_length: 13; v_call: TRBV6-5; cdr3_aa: CASSTLTGNGYTF
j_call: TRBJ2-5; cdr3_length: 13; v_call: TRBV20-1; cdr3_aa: CSADRSGGETQYF
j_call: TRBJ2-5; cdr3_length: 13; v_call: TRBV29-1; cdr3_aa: CSVAGQSEETQYF
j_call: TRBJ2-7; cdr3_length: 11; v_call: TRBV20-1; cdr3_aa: CSAPLPYEQYF
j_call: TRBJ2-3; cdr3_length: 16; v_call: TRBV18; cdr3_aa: CASSPPRGESTDTQYF
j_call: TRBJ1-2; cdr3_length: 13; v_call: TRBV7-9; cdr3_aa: CASSFKQGYGYTF
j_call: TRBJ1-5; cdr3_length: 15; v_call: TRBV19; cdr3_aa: CASSEGQKAVQPQHF
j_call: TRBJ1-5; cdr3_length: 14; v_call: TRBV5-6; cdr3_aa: CASSRVGINQPQHF
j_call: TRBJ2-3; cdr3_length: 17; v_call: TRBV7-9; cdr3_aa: CASSWSKAGRTTDTQYF
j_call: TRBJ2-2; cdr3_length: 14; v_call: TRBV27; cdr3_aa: CASSVGGGAWELFF
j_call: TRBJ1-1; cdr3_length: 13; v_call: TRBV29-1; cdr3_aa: CSVPSGQTTEAFF
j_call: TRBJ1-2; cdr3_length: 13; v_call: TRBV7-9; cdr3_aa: CASSADRGDGYTF
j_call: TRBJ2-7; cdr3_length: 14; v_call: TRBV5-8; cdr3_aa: CASSEGQGINEQYF
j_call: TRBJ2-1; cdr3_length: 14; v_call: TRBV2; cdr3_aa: CAGGGRAAYNEQFF
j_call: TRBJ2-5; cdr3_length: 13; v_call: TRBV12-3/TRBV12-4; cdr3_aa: CATTSTGRETQYF
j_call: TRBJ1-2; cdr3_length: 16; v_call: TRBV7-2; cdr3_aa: CASSLTSEQGYYGYTF
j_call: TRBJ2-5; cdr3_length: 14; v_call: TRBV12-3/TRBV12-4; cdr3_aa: CASSLSGAQETQYF